This T cell receptor (beta chain) was obtained from a study of shared clonotypes between healthy human individuals. This CDR3 has 17 residues. The trim removed 4 bases at V and 5 bases at J, leaving 13 bases unmatched. The V gene's germline CDR1 is MDHEN and CDR2 SYDVKM. Study-level findings and limits: Some clonotypes were shared by all four sorted-subset donors, while others were not shared. The non-shared ones had lower generation probabilities than the shared ones.

Negatively enriched CD4+ T cells were divided by CD45RA into naive and memory. Under the authors' procedure: From ImmunoSEQ came sequences covering only the junction and carrying no quality scores, so filtering differed. Profiled with immunoSEQ multiplex PCR; TCRdb holds only in-frame clones, not every one. V and J calls and clone size follow that table, whereas D and trimming were derived from the DNA. The sample has approximately 2,300,000 clones, 92% seen once. For this clone: The antigen is undetermined.

V gene TRBV28 combines with J gene TRBJ2-3; TRBD2 agrees at 9 bases. The source material was naive CD4+ T cells from PBMCs. Indicated subset: CD45RA+ positively selected. The TCR was taken from a man aged 18 to 35 in good health. Some clones in this sample may be carry-over from other donors' samples. The CDR3, as DNA: TGTGCCAGCAGTTCCGACCGTAGCGGGAGTCTGGGAGATACGCAGTATTTT. It translates to CASSSDRSGSLGDTQYF.